Presented here are 3 T cell receptor beta chains from one specimen sequenced in a study of blood T cell repertoires in COVID-19. Profiling relied on immunoSEQ multiplex PCR, and the TCRdb table lists in-frame clones only, not all of them. The table has approximately 53,000 clones, about 85% seen once. The material sequenced was peripheral blood. These receptors were obtained from a woman of 80 years or more with COVID-19, enrolled during active disease.

The chain has TRBV10-2 and TRBJ2-5; tentatively, D is TRBD2 (6 bases). The CDR3 consists of 16 residues. The germline V and J ends were trimmed by 0 bases and 5 bases, with 16 bases remaining between them. Per the germline V gene, CDR1 is WSHSY and CDR2 is SAAADI. The CDR3 sequence is CASSESNVLGRETQYF. In nucleotides, the CDR3 is TGCGCCAGCAGTGAGTCGAATGTGTTAGGGAGGGAGACCCAGTACTTC.

The chain links TRBV5-1 to TRBJ2-2; D may be TRBD2 (6 bases). This CDR3 is built from 15 residues. V lost 5 bases and J lost 0, with 11 bases in between. Germline V gives CDR1 SGHRS, CDR2 YFSETQ. CDR3 nucleotides: TGCGCCAGCAGTTTTTCGGGGGCGAACACCGGGGAGCTGTTTTTT. Protein: CASSFSGANTGELFF.

The chain couples TRBV15 to TRBJ2-5; 11 bases are a match to TRBD2. Trimming at V came to 2 bases and at J to 5 bases, leaving 13 bases not matched to a gene. Germline CDR1 LNHNV, CDR2 YYDKDF (reference sequence). This CDR3 is built from 18 residues. CDR3 protein: CATSRLRGSGGVYETQYF. CDR3 nucleotides: TGTGCCACCAGCAGACTTCGGGGTAGCGGGGGGGTCTATGAGACCCAGTACTTC.